This T cell receptor beta chain was retrieved from a study of blood T cell repertoires in COVID-19. Study information: Material from acute and convalescent COVID-19 was sourced from the United States, Italy and Spain. PBMCs, B-cell-depleted T cells, or T cells provided the cDNA or gDNA that made up the material.

Method: immunoSEQ multiplex PCR; TCRdb's copy keeps in-frame clones and lacks some. The repertoire includes approximately 14,000 clones, around nine tenths of them detected once, and 33% sits in the top ten. The germline V and J ends were trimmed by 2 bases and 6 bases, with 16 bases remaining between them. The germline V gene has CDR1 SGHVS and CDR2 FNYEAQ. The CDR3 extends over 15 amino acids. The clonotype comes from a human donor in a cohort sampled during active COVID-19. The chain links TRBV7-6 to TRBJ1-1; a possible D gene is TRBD1 (5 bases). The source material was peripheral blood. In DNA, the CDR3 is TGTGCCAGCAGCTTACGGGGGGAGGGGACCGCTGAAGCTTTCTTT. Its protein product is CASSLRGEGTAEAFF.